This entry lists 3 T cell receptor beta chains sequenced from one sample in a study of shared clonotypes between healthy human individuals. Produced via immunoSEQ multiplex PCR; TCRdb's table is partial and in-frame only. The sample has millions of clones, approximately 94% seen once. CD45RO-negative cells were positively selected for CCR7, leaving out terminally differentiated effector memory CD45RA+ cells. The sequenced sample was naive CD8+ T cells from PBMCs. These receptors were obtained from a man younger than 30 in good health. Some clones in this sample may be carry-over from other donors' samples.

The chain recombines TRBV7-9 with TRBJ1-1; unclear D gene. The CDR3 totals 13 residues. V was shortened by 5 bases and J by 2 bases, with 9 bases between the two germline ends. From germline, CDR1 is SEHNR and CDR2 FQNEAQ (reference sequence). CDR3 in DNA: TGTGCCAGCAGCCCTCGGGGTAACACTGAAGCTTTCTTT. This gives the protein CASSPRGNTEAFF.

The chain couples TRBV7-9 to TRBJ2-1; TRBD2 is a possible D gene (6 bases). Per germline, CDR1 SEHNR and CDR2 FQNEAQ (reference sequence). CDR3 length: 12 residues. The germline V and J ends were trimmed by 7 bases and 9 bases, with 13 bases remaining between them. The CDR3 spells CASTGGVTEQFF. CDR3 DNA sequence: TGTGCCAGCACCGGAGGGGTGACTGAGCAGTTCTTC.

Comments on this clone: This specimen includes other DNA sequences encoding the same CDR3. This CDR3 is CASSYSGVNQPQHF. CDR3 nucleotides: TGTGCCAGCAGTTACTCCGGGGTCAATCAGCCCCAGCATTTT. V usage is TRBV6-5 and J usage is TRBJ1-5; no clear D gene. Germline loops: CDR1 MNHEY, CDR2 SVGAGI. The CDR3 covers 14 residues. Trimming cost V 0 bases and J 3 bases, with 6 bases left between them.